A selection of T cell receptor beta chains follows, all from one sample in a study of OX40 agonist ivuxolimab in advanced cancers. Libraries were prepared by immunoSEQ multiplex PCR; TCRdb keeps only in-frame clonotypes and omits some of them. The sample lists some 5,700 clones, around four fifths occurring once. This specimen consisted of CD4+ or CD8+ T cells sorted from blood, obtained in a trial of the OX40 agonist ivuxolimab. The receptor set was obtained from an adult with an advanced solid tumor such as melanoma, head and neck, liver or kidney cancer. Each CDR3 is given with its conserved first and last residue. A D gene is named only where the DNA matches it firmly. Size is stated for part of the rows, as once, few or many counts, or as a class when the clone is expanded.

CDR3 protein: CASSLPGLAGGPRGEQFF
CDR3 DNA: TGTGCCAGCAGCTTACCGGGACTAGCGGGAGGGCCGAGAGGTGAGCAGTTCTTC
J gene: TRBJ2-1
clone size: .
V gene: TRBV7-9
D gene: TRBD2

CDR3 protein: CASSKGTGGNEQFF
CDR3 DNA: TGTGCCAGCAGCAAAGGGACAGGGGGCAATGAGCAGTTCTTC
J gene: TRBJ2-1
clone size: .
V gene: TRBV21-1
D gene: .

CDR3 protein: CASSSNVAGGLRNEQYF
CDR3 DNA: TGTGCCAGCAGCTCAAATGTCGCAGGGGGACTCAGGAACGAGCAGTACTTC
J gene: TRBJ2-7
clone size: .
V gene: TRBV7-9
D gene: .

CDR3 protein: CASSSGTGSGGSYNEQFF
CDR3 DNA: TGTGCCAGCAGCTCCGGGACAGGGAGCGGGGGCTCCTACAATGAGCAGTTCTTC
J gene: TRBJ2-1
clone size: few
V gene: TRBV11-3
D gene: .

CDR3 protein: CASSLAPTGAGYEQYF
CDR3 DNA: TGTGCCAGCAGCTTAGCCCCGACAGGGGCGGGCTACGAGCAGTACTTC
J gene: TRBJ2-7
clone size: .
V gene: TRBV7-9
D gene: TRBD1

CDR3 protein: CASSSGVYTGELFF
CDR3 DNA: TGTGCCAGCAGCTCGGGGGTCTACACCGGGGAGCTGTTTTTT
J gene: TRBJ2-2
clone size: .
V gene: TRBV7-9
D gene: .

CDR3 protein: CASSVRTSGNEQYF
CDR3 DNA: TGTGCCAGCAGTGTCAGGACTAGCGGGAACGAGCAGTACTTC
J gene: TRBJ2-7
clone size: few
V gene: TRBV2
D gene: TRBD2

CDR3 protein: CASSPQLAGGPYNEQFF
CDR3 DNA: TGTGCCAGCAGCCCACAACTAGCGGGGGGGCCTTACAATGAGCAGTTCTTC
J gene: TRBJ2-1
clone size: .
V gene: TRBV9
D gene: TRBD2

CDR3 protein: CASSVARSNEQFF
CDR3 DNA: TGTGCCAGCAGCGTAGCCCGATCCAATGAGCAGTTCTTC
J gene: TRBJ2-1
clone size: .
V gene: TRBV9
D gene: .

CDR3 protein: CASSQELAGVSETQYF
CDR3 DNA: TGCGCCAGCAGCCAAGAGCTAGCGGGAGTTTCAGAGACCCAGTACTTC
J gene: TRBJ2-5
clone size: .
V gene: TRBV4-1
D gene: TRBD2

CDR3 protein: CASSLGGGYEQYF
CDR3 DNA: TGTGCCAGCAGCTTAGGTGGGGGCTACGAGCAGTACTTC
J gene: TRBJ2-7
clone size: .
V gene: TRBV7-2
D gene: .

CDR3 protein: CASSLRRQADQPQHF
CDR3 DNA: TGTGCCAGCAGCCTTCGTAGGCAGGCCGATCAGCCCCAGCATTTT
J gene: TRBJ1-5
clone size: once
V gene: TRBV7-8
D gene: .

CDR3 protein: CASSLWREGQGYEQYF
CDR3 DNA: TGCGCCAGCAGCTTGTGGCGGGAGGGCCAGGGCTACGAGCAGTACTTC
J gene: TRBJ2-7
clone size: .
V gene: TRBV5-1
D gene: TRBD2

CDR3 protein: CASSHPEETQYF
CDR3 DNA: TGTGCCAGCAGCCATCCAGAAGAGACCCAGTACTTC
J gene: TRBJ2-5
clone size: .
V gene: TRBV4-2
D gene: .

CDR3 protein: CASSGTGGDNEQFF
CDR3 DNA: TGTGCCAGCAGCGGGACGGGCGGGGACAATGAGCAGTTCTTC
J gene: TRBJ2-1
clone size: .
V gene: TRBV7-8
D gene: .

CDR3 protein: CASSLIPTGIYEQYF
CDR3 DNA: TGTGCCAGCAGTTTAATCCCCACAGGAATCTACGAGCAGTACTTC
J gene: TRBJ2-7
clone size: once
V gene: TRBV27
D gene: .

CDR3 protein: CASSMGDNEQFF
CDR3 DNA: TGTGCCAGCAGTATGGGGGACAATGAGCAGTTCTTC
J gene: TRBJ2-1
clone size: .
V gene: TRBV7-9
D gene: .

CDR3 protein: CASSEGAGVGTDTQYF
CDR3 DNA: TGCGCCAGCAGTGAGGGGGCGGGGGTTGGCACAGATACGCAGTATTTT
J gene: TRBJ2-3
clone size: .
V gene: TRBV10-2
D gene: TRBD2

CDR3 protein: CAWTPDSGNEQFF
CDR3 DNA: TGTGCCTGGACCCCGGATAGCGGGAATGAGCAGTTCTTC
J gene: TRBJ2-1
clone size: .
V gene: TRBV30
D gene: TRBD2

CDR3 protein: CASSLGSGDAGEQYF
CDR3 DNA: TGTGCCAGCAGCTTAGGCTCCGGGGATGCGGGCGAGCAGTACTTC
J gene: TRBJ2-7
clone size: .
V gene: TRBV7-6
D gene: .

CDR3 protein: CASSLWALDVAYEQYF
CDR3 DNA: TGTGCCAGCAGTTTATGGGCCCTCGATGTCGCCTACGAGCAGTACTTC
J gene: TRBJ2-7
clone size: .
V gene: TRBV28
D gene: .

CDR3 protein: CAISEGHLASTEQYF
CDR3 DNA: TGTGCCATCAGTGAGGGACATCTCGCCTCTACAGAGCAGTACTTC
J gene: TRBJ2-7
clone size: few
V gene: TRBV10-3
D gene: .

CDR3 protein: CASSSSPQARYEQYF
CDR3 DNA: TGTGCCAGCAGTTCTTCCCCCCAGGCGCGCTACGAGCAGTACTTC
J gene: TRBJ2-7
clone size: .
V gene: TRBV27
D gene: .

CDR3 protein: CASSLGTGANEQFF
CDR3 DNA: TGTGCCAGCAGCTTAGGGACAGGGGCAAATGAGCAGTTCTTC
J gene: TRBJ2-1
clone size: .
V gene: TRBV7-3
D gene: TRBD1

CDR3 protein: CASSFPAGGVSYNEQFF
CDR3 DNA: TGTGCCAGCAGTTTTCCAGCGGGAGGAGTCTCCTACAATGAGCAGTTCTTC
J gene: TRBJ2-1
clone size: .
V gene: TRBV27
D gene: TRBD2

CDR3 protein: CATSGTGLGETQYF
CDR3 DNA: TGTGCCACCAGCGGGACAGGCCTGGGGGAGACCCAGTACTTC
J gene: TRBJ2-5
clone size: .
V gene: TRBV15
D gene: TRBD1

CDR3 protein: CASNENPGPRQPQHF
CDR3 DNA: TGTGCCAGCAACGAGAATCCGGGCCCAAGACAGCCCCAGCATTTT
J gene: TRBJ1-5
clone size: .
V gene: TRBV6-1
D gene: .

CDR3 protein: CASSERGLMKNQPQHF
CDR3 DNA: TGTGCCAGCAGTGAGCGGGGGCTAATGAAGAATCAGCCCCAGCATTTT
J gene: TRBJ1-5
clone size: large
V gene: TRBV2
D gene: .

CDR3 protein: CASSIKAGGYEQYF
CDR3 DNA: TGTGCCAGTAGTATAAAGGCAGGGGGCTACGAGCAGTACTTC
J gene: TRBJ2-7
clone size: .
V gene: TRBV19
D gene: TRBD1

CDR3 protein: CASSLPGSYEQYF
CDR3 DNA: TGTGCCAGCAGCCTGCCTGGGTCTTACGAGCAGTACTTC
J gene: TRBJ2-7
clone size: .
V gene: TRBV7-9
D gene: .

CDR3 protein: CASIRINYGYTF
CDR3 DNA: TGTGCCAGCATTCGAATTAACTATGGCTACACCTTC
J gene: TRBJ1-2
clone size: .
V gene: TRBV6-1
D gene: .

CDR3 protein: CASSLSLGRNEQFF
CDR3 DNA: TGTGCCAGCAGTTTATCACTGGGCAGAAATGAGCAGTTCTTC
J gene: TRBJ2-1
clone size: .
V gene: TRBV28
D gene: .

CDR3 protein: CASGGADHSNQPQHF
CDR3 DNA: TGTGCCAGCGGAGGGGCAGACCATAGCAATCAGCCCCAGCATTTT
J gene: TRBJ1-5
clone size: few
V gene: TRBV9
D gene: .

CDR3 protein: CASSRTSGYYNEQFF
CDR3 DNA: TGTGCCAGCAGTCGGACTAGCGGGTATTACAATGAGCAGTTCTTC
J gene: TRBJ2-1
clone size: .
V gene: TRBV6-1
D gene: TRBD2

CDR3 protein: CASSQAATGWGEAFF
CDR3 DNA: TGCGCCAGCAGCCAAGCTGCGACAGGGTGGGGTGAAGCTTTCTTT
J gene: TRBJ1-1
clone size: .
V gene: TRBV4-1
D gene: TRBD1

CDR3 protein: CASRDLAGGNQPQHF
CDR3 DNA: TGTGCCAGCAGGGATTTGGCAGGGGGCAATCAGCCCCAGCATTTT
J gene: TRBJ1-5
clone size: few
V gene: TRBV6-5
D gene: .

CDR3 protein: CASSLSPGTGLNTEAFF
CDR3 DNA: TGTGCCAGCAGTCTTAGTCCCGGGACAGGATTGAACACTGAAGCTTTCTTT
J gene: TRBJ1-1
clone size: .
V gene: TRBV27
D gene: TRBD1

CDR3 protein: CASSQGPGTGVPGEKLFF
CDR3 DNA: TGCGCCAGCAGCCAAGGTCCCGGGACAGGGGTTCCGGGAGAAAAACTGTTTTTT
J gene: TRBJ1-4
clone size: once
V gene: TRBV4-1
D gene: TRBD1

CDR3 protein: CATTPGGSSYNEQFF
CDR3 DNA: TGTGCCACCACTCCTGGGGGAAGCTCCTACAATGAGCAGTTCTTC
J gene: TRBJ2-1
clone size: .
V gene: TRBV15
D gene: .

CDR3 protein: CSVDSVGPRTDTQYF
CDR3 DNA: TGCAGCGTTGACTCGGTGGGACCGAGGACAGATACGCAGTATTTT
J gene: TRBJ2-3
clone size: once
V gene: TRBV29-1
D gene: .

CDR3 protein: CASSQSIVGYEQYF
CDR3 DNA: TGCGCCAGCAGCCAATCCATTGTCGGCTACGAGCAGTACTTC
J gene: TRBJ2-7
clone size: few
V gene: TRBV4-1
D gene: .

CDR3 protein: CASSLVGGSNYNEQFF
CDR3 DNA: TGTGCCAGCAGCCTCGTCGGGGGGTCAAATTACAATGAGCAGTTCTTC
J gene: TRBJ2-1
clone size: .
V gene: TRBV7-9
D gene: TRBD2

CDR3 protein: CASSSTGTGSTTSSYEQYF
CDR3 DNA: TGTGCCAGCAGTTCTACCGGGACAGGGTCCACTACCAGCTCCTACGAGCAGTACTTC
J gene: TRBJ2-7
clone size: .
V gene: TRBV7-9
D gene: TRBD1

CDR3 protein: CASSLTPVYEQYF
CDR3 DNA: TGTGCCAGCAGCTTGACCCCAGTCTACGAGCAGTACTTC
J gene: TRBJ2-7
clone size: .
V gene: TRBV5-6
D gene: .

CDR3 protein: CASSPGTVYNEQFF
CDR3 DNA: TGTGCCAGCAGCCCCGGGACGGTATACAATGAGCAGTTCTTC
J gene: TRBJ2-1
clone size: .
V gene: TRBV4-2
D gene: .

CDR3 protein: CASSPSVPSSYNEQFF
CDR3 DNA: TGTGCCAGCAGCCCCAGCGTACCGAGCTCCTACAATGAGCAGTTCTTC
J gene: TRBJ2-1
clone size: .
V gene: TRBV7-2
D gene: .

CDR3 protein: CATLSGGVETQYF
CDR3 DNA: TGTGCCACGCTAAGCGGGGGGGTGGAGACCCAGTACTTC
J gene: TRBJ2-5
clone size: .
V gene: TRBV6-1
D gene: TRBD2

CDR3 protein: CASSPGTDLSTDTQYF
CDR3 DNA: TGTGCCAGCAGCCCCGGGACAGACCTTAGCACAGATACGCAGTATTTT
J gene: TRBJ2-3
clone size: .
V gene: TRBV4-2
D gene: TRBD1

CDR3 protein: CASSYSQSYEQYF
CDR3 DNA: TGTGCCAGCAGTTACTCCCAGTCCTACGAGCAGTACTTC
J gene: TRBJ2-7
clone size: .
V gene: TRBV6-5
D gene: .

CDR3 protein: CASSLGATSRKGDEQFF
CDR3 DNA: TGTGCCAGCAGCTTGGGAGCGACTAGCCGGAAGGGGGACGAGCAGTTCTTC
J gene: TRBJ2-1
clone size: once
V gene: TRBV5-4
D gene: .

CDR3 protein: CSVRGGGTDTQYF
CDR3 DNA: TGCAGCGTTCGCGGGGGGGGAACAGATACGCAGTATTTT
J gene: TRBJ2-3
clone size: .
V gene: TRBV29-1
D gene: TRBD2

CDR3 protein: CASSGDRRNTEAFF
CDR3 DNA: TGTGCCAGCAGCGGGGACAGGCGGAACACTGAAGCTTTCTTT
J gene: TRBJ1-1
clone size: .
V gene: TRBV7-9
D gene: TRBD1

CDR3 protein: CASRHPGQGLNTEAFF
CDR3 DNA: TGCGCCAGCAGGCACCCGGGACAGGGGCTAAACACTGAAGCTTTCTTT
J gene: TRBJ1-1
clone size: .
V gene: TRBV10-2
D gene: TRBD1

CDR3 protein: CSAATGQGKETQYF
CDR3 DNA: TGCAGCGCCGCGACGGGACAGGGAAAAGAGACCCAGTACTTC
J gene: TRBJ2-5
clone size: .
V gene: TRBV29-1
D gene: TRBD1

CDR3 protein: CASSVSGPITDTQYF
CDR3 DNA: TGTGCCAGCAGCGTGTCGGGGCCTATCACAGATACGCAGTATTTT
J gene: TRBJ2-3
clone size: .
V gene: TRBV9
D gene: .

CDR3 protein: CASSLADRGITGELFF
CDR3 DNA: TGTGCCAGCAGCTTAGCAGACAGGGGGATCACCGGGGAGCTGTTTTTT
J gene: TRBJ2-2
clone size: .
V gene: TRBV7-6
D gene: TRBD1